This T cell receptor beta chain was recovered during a study of graft-versus-host responses after intestinal transplantation. General study results and limits: GvH clones surfaced in recipient marrow, some emerging earlier in ileum or blood. There was an association between peak levels of circulating GvH clones and early post-transplant HvG declines.

Details on this clone: Its specificity is not known. The same CDR3 is also encoded by other DNA sequences in this sample.

The data were produced by immunoSEQ multiplex PCR, yet TCRdb's version contains in-frame clones alone and is incomplete. The sample consists of around 50,000 clones, roughly 83% of them appearing once. Sequencing used unstimulated CD4+ T cells sorted from spleen or lymph node cells, obtained before transplant. This TCR came from a human donor who was the organ donor for an intestinal transplant.

CDR3 residues: CASSLGSGNTIYF. As DNA, the CDR3 is TGCGCCAGCAGCTTGGGCTCTGGAAACACCATATATTTT. The rearrangement uses TRBV5-1 and TRBJ1-3; D unresolved. Trimming removed 0 bases from V and 0 bases from J, with 1 base in between. The CDR3 loop spans 13 amino acids. CDR1 SGHRS and CDR2 YFSETQ come from the germline V gene.